These 25 T cell receptor beta chains originate from one sample sequenced in a study of T cell responses to AZD1222 COVID-19 vaccine. Sequencing was performed with immunoSEQ multiplex PCR; in TCRdb, only in-frame clones are kept and a portion is missing. This table has roughly 150,000 clones, 85% to 95% appearing once. The material was peripheral blood, obtained on day 0 of AZD1222 vaccination. The receptors were gathered from an adult in good health.

The chain links TRBV5-1 to TRBJ1-2, with D possibly TRBD1 on 6 matching bases. CDR3 size: 14 residues. Germline CDR1 is SGHRS and CDR2 is YFSETQ. Between the trimmed V and J ends, which lost 0 bases and 8 bases, there was a span of 14 bases. CDR3 protein: CASSLAEGGLGYTF. CDR3 sequence (DNA): TGCGCCAGCAGCTTGGCGGAAGGGGGATTGGGCTACACCTTC.

This sequence joins TRBV18 and TRBJ1-2, with D maybe TRBD1 (5 bases). Germline V lookup: CDR1 KGHSH, CDR2 LQKENI. CDR3 length equals 14 residues. V lost 1 base and J 4 bases, leaving 10 bases between the germline ends. The CDR3 loop is CASSPQDTSYGYTF. CDR3 bases: TGTGCCAGCTCACCACAGGACACCAGCTATGGCTACACCTTC. The full variable domain, in which reference TRBV18 and TRBJ1-2 provide the parts outside the CDR3, is NAGVMQNPRHLVRRRGQEARLRCSPMKGHSHVYWYRQLPEEGLKFMVYLQKENIIDESGMPKERFSAEFPKEGPSILRIQQVVRGDSAAYFCASSPQDTSYGYTFGSGTRLTVV.

This rearrangement joins TRBV4-2 to TRBJ1-4; TRBD1 aligns across 8 bases. Germline CDR1 reads LGHNA; CDR2 reads YNFKEQ. V gave up 2 bases and J gave up 6 bases; unmatched junction bases: 8. The CDR3 sequence is 16 residues long. The CDR3 region has the DNA TGTGCCAGCAGCCAAACCCCCGGGACAGGAGATGAAAAACTGTTTTTT. It yields the protein CASSQTPGTGDEKLFF.

This clone was seen more than once but under ten times. This chain connects TRBV10-1 to TRBJ2-5; 7 nucleotides line up with TRBD2. The trim removed 2 bases at V and 1 base at J, leaving 4 bases unmatched. The CDR3 has 15 residues. Germline assignment: CDR1 WNHNN and CDR2 SYGVQD (reference sequence). CDR3 sequence: CASSEVVAGQETQYF. The CDR3 nucleotides are TGCGCCAGCAGTGAGGTTGTAGCGGGCCAAGAGACCCAGTACTTC.

The CDR3 loop reads CAIRASGTGSVSQPQHF. As DNA, the CDR3 is TGTGCCATCAGAGCCTCCGGGACAGGGAGCGTCAGTCAGCCCCAGCATTTT. The chain uses TRBV10-3 and TRBJ1-5; 9 bases are shared with TRBD1. Trimming removed 6 bases from V and 6 bases from J; junction bases left unmatched: 15. This CDR3 is built from 17 residues. Germline V gene sequence: CDR1 ENHRY, CDR2 SYGVKD.

The count of this clone is one. The V gene is TRBV18, the J gene TRBJ1-6; the match to TRBD1 covers 8 bases. The J segment lost 7 bases and the V segment lost 6 bases, leaving 8 bases of the junction unmatched. CDR1 KGHSH and CDR2 LQKENI come from the germline V gene. The length of the CDR3 is 15 residues. The CDR3 sequence: CASSRIRQGNSPLHF. The CDR3 DNA follows: TGTGCCAGCTCCCGTATCCGACAGGGGAATTCACCCCTCCACTTT. Combining the CDR3 with reference TRBV18 and TRBJ1-6 gives the whole variable domain NAGVMQNPRHLVRRRGQEARLRCSPMKGHSHVYWYRQLPEEGLKFMVYLQKENIIDESGMPKERFSAEFPKEGPSILRIQQVVRGDSAAYFCASSRIRQGNSPLHFGNGTRLTVT.

A single count supports this clone. This chain links TRBV4-2 with TRBJ1-4; 8 bases fit TRBD1. The germline V gene has CDR1 LGHNA and CDR2 YNFKEQ. Losses at the gene ends were 6 bases for V and 3 bases for J; bases not matched to a gene: 3. The CDR3 has 14 amino acids. DNA of the CDR3: TGTGCCAGCAGGCGGGGACAGGCTAATGAAAAACTGTTTTTT. Its translation: CASRRGQANEKLFF.

The chain joins TRBV5-1 to TRBJ2-5; 7 bases are shared with TRBD1. V shed 2 bases and J 4 bases; nucleotides not matched to a gene: 5. The CDR3 runs 14 residues. Looked up from germline, CDR1 is SGHRS and CDR2 is YFSETQ. The CDR3 sequence: CASSFETGLETQYF. DNA of the CDR3: TGCGCCAGCAGCTTCGAGACAGGGCTAGAGACCCAGTACTTC.

The CDR3 reads CASSQQNTEAFF. The CDR3 nucleotides are TGTGCCAGCTCCCAGCAGAACACTGAAGCTTTCTTT. V and J are TRBV6-5 and TRBJ1-1, with unresolved D. Trimming removed 8 bases from V and 1 base from J, with 8 bases in between. The V gene's germline CDR1 is MNHEY and CDR2 SVGAGI. The CDR3 runs 12 residues.

This rearrangement joins TRBV7-9 to TRBJ1-3; D uncertain. CDR3 length: 14 amino acids. Germline V gene sequence: CDR1 SEHNR, CDR2 FQNEAQ (reference sequence). V gave up 5 bases and J gave up 0 bases, with 8 bases separating them. The CDR3 DNA follows: TGTGCCAGCAGCCCCACTTACTCTGGAAACACCATATATTTT. Protein: CASSPTYSGNTIYF.

The V call is TRBV4-2, the J call TRBJ2-7; 8 bases match TRBD2. This CDR3 region has 14 residues. V was clipped by 2 bases and J by 5 bases; unmatched bases: 5. From germline, CDR1 is LGHNA and CDR2 YNFKEQ. The CDR3 region has the DNA TGTGCCAGCAGCCAAACTAGCGGCAGACACGAGCAGTACTTC. Its protein product is CASSQTSGRHEQYF.

The genes are TRBV4-2 and TRBJ1-1; 10 nucleotides agree with TRBD1. J gave up 1 base and V 4 bases, and 3 bases lay outside the gene matches. The V gene's germline CDR1 is LGHNA and CDR2 YNFKEQ. The CDR3 loop spans 15 amino acids. CDR3 sequence reads: CASSPGQGPNTEAFF. CDR3 sequence (DNA): TGTGCCAGCAGCCCGGGACAGGGGCCGAACACTGAAGCTTTCTTT.

In this sample, this clone turned up a few times. The chain couples TRBV4-2 to TRBJ1-3; TRBD1 might be the D (6 bases). Germline V gene lookup returns CDR1 LGHNA and CDR2 YNFKEQ. There are 16 residues in the CDR3. Trimming removed 0 bases from V and 2 bases from J, with 11 bases in between. The CDR3 reads CASSQDYSGAGNTIYF. In DNA form, the CDR3 reads TGTGCCAGCAGCCAAGATTACTCAGGGGCTGGAAACACCATATATTTT.

V usage is TRBV18 and J usage is TRBJ2-2, with 9 bases aligning to TRBD2. The CDR3 length is 18 residues. The germline V gene encodes CDR1 KGHSH and CDR2 LQKENI. The J segment lost 2 bases and the V segment lost 2 bases, leaving 9 bases of the junction unmatched. CDR3 protein: CASSPIVGLASNTGELFF. CDR3 sequence (DNA): TGTGCCAGCTCACCAATCGTGGGACTAGCTTCTAACACCGGGGAGCTGTTTTTT.

The V and J genes are TRBV5-1 and TRBJ2-1; 10 nucleotides align to TRBD2. CDR1 and CDR2 (germline): SGHRS, YFSETQ. This CDR3 spans 13 amino acids. The trim removed 7 bases at V and 3 bases at J, leaving 1 base unmatched. DNA of the CDR3: TGCGCCAGCGCTAGCGGGAGCTACAATGAGCAGTTCTTC. Translated: CASASGSYNEQFF.

The chain recombines TRBV9 with TRBJ2-5, with TRBD1 matching over 12 bases. The J segment lost 4 bases and the V segment lost 4 bases, leaving 14 bases of the junction unmatched. The CDR3 length is 18 residues. From germline, CDR1 is SGDLS and CDR2 YYNGEE. CDR3 protein: CASSTGKWGQGAGETQYF. CDR3 sequence (DNA): TGTGCCAGCAGCACCGGGAAGTGGGGACAGGGGGCGGGAGAGACCCAGTACTTC.

DNA of the CDR3: TGCGCCAGCAGCCAAGATGGGACAGACTCTGGAAACACCATATATTTT. Translation: CASSQDGTDSGNTIYF. The chain employs TRBV4-3 and TRBJ1-3; 7 bases fit TRBD1. Per germline, CDR1 LGHNA and CDR2 YSLEER. The CDR3 runs 16 residues. With 0 bases clipped from V and 0 bases from J, the junction kept 2 bases outside the gene matches.

J is TRBJ1-1 and V is TRBV7-9; unclear D gene. The germline gives CDR1 SEHNR, CDR2 FQNEAQ (reference sequence). The CDR3 has 13 amino acids. Trimming left V 4 bases short and J 4 bases short, with 10 bases between. CDR3 sequence (DNA): TGTGCCAGCAGCTCATCCCCCGGCACTGAAGCTTTCTTT. It translates to CASSSSPGTEAFF.

This chain joins TRBV10-3 and TRBJ1-5; D is perhaps TRBD1 (5 bases). Germline V lookup: CDR1 ENHRY, CDR2 SYGVKD. V was shortened by 7 bases and J by 3 bases, with 10 bases between the two germline ends. The CDR3 runs to 13 residues. This CDR3 is CAIKPGPNQPQHF. DNA for the CDR3: TGTGCCATCAAACCGGGGCCCAATCAGCCCCAGCATTTT.

V usage is TRBV5-4 and J usage is TRBJ1-2; perhaps TRBD1 as D (6 bases). The CDR3 is made up of 15 amino acids. V was cut by 0 bases and J by 4 bases, with 13 bases left in between. Looked up from germline, CDR1 is SGHNT and CDR2 is YYREEE (reference sequence). The CDR3, as DNA: TGTGCCAGCAGCTTGGGGACAGTTCTATCCTATGGCTACACCTTC. It specifies CASSLGTVLSYGYTF. Based on the CDR3 plus reference TRBV5-4 and TRBJ1-2, the full variable domain is ETGVTQSPTHLIKTRGQQVTLRCSSQSGHNTVSWYQQALGQGPQFIFQYYREEENGRGNFPPRFSGLQFPNYSSELNVNALELDDSALYLCASSLGTVLSYGYTFGSGTRLTVV.

The chain is built from TRBV7-8 and TRBJ1-1; TRBD1 matches at 8 bases. V dropped 5 bases and J dropped 0; count of bases not matched to a gene: 5. The CDR3 spans 15 residues. Per germline, CDR1 SGHVS and CDR2 FQNEAQ. The CDR3 loop is CASSAGQGLNTEAFF. In DNA form, the CDR3 reads TGTGCCAGCAGCGCAGGACAGGGACTGAACACTGAAGCTTTCTTT.

This clone was picked up one time. The chain is built from TRBV19 and TRBJ1-1; D not resolved. The CDR3 has 15 residues. V dropped 2 bases and J dropped 0 bases, with 10 bases sitting between them. Germline loops: CDR1 LNHDA, CDR2 SQIVND (reference sequence). This chain's CDR3 is CASSIRSQMNTEAFF. In DNA form, the CDR3 reads TGTGCCAGTAGTATACGGTCGCAAATGAACACTGAAGCTTTCTTT.

The chain employs TRBV27 and TRBJ2-7; tentative D call: TRBD1 (6 bases). Trimming took off 7 bases at V and 4 bases at J, with 11 bases between the two ends. The germline V gene encodes CDR1 MNHEY and CDR2 SMNVEV (reference sequence). The CDR3 is 12 amino acids. The CDR3 region has the DNA TGTGCCAGCAAGGGACATGGATACGAGCAGTACTTC. Protein: CASKGHGYEQYF.

This sequence joins TRBV7-2 and TRBJ1-1; possibly TRBD1 for D (5 bases). The CDR3 length is 16 residues. V dropped 4 bases and J dropped 4 bases, with 19 bases sitting between them. Germline V gene data show CDR1 as SGHTA and CDR2 as FQGNSA. The CDR3 loop reads CASSSGSGLASTEAFF. The CDR3 DNA reads as TGTGCCAGCAGCTCAGGGTCGGGCTTAGCGAGCACTGAAGCTTTCTTT.

This clone occurred once. V usage is TRBV5-1 and J usage is TRBJ2-1; the D gene could be TRBD1 or TRBD2 (6 bases each). Germline values: CDR1 SGHRS, CDR2 YFSETQ. The ends were cut back, 4 bases at V and 6 bases at J, with 14 bases in the middle. This CDR3 is 14 amino acids long. The CDR3 here is CASSSWGAGNEQFF. The CDR3 DNA sequence: TGCGCCAGCAGCAGCTGGGGGGCGGGCAATGAGCAGTTCTTC.